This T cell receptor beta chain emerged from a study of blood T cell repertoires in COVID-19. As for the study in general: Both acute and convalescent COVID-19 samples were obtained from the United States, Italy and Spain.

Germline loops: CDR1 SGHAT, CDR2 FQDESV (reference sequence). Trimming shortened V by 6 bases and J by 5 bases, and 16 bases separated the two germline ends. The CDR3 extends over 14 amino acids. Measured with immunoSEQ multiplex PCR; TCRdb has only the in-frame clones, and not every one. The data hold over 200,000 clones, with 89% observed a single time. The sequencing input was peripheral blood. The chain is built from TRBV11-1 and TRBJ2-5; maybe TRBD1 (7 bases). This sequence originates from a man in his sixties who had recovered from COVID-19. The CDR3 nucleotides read TGTGCCAGCAGTTACAGGGGAGGACTGGAGACCCAGTACTTC. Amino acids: CASSYRGGLETQYF.